This T cell receptor beta chain came from a study of CD8 T cells in ankylosing spondylitis. Regarding the study as a whole: Ankylosing spondylitis blood appeared to carry a characteristic TCR beta motif of seven to nine highly homologous variants. A number of the motif variants had already been described in reactive arthritis synovial fluid and blood.

This clonotype was seen at least ten times. Antigen specificity is unknown. Germline V gene data show CDR1 as SGHTA and CDR2 as FQGNSA. This CDR3 contains 15 residues. V shed 8 bases and J shed 2 bases, with 16 bases lying between them. TCRdb used MiXCR to reprocess the 5' RACE reads, holding one entry per CDR3 protein. The data hold more than 500,000 distinct CDR3 sequences, with approximately 5.3% observed a single time. This rearrangement joins TRBV7-2 to TRBJ1-3; D perhaps matches TRBD1 (6 bases). Sequencing was done on a sample of blood, either unsorted or a sorted T cell fraction (not recorded which). The TCR comes from a male donor with ankylosing spondylitis. The CDR3 DNA is TGTGCCAGCGCTAGATACTGGGACACTGGAAACACCATATATTTT. Its translation: CASARYWDTGNTIYF.